This TCR beta chain emerged from a study of patients and donors after allogeneic stem cell transplantation. MiXCR, applied by TCRdb to the RT-PCR reads, yields one record per CDR3 protein. The table has approximately 200,000 distinct CDR3 sequences, 14% seen once. This TCR was recovered from a human donor who was either an allogeneic HSCT recipient or a stem cell or donor lymphocyte infusion donor (not recorded which). It is not recorded whose cells these are; they may come from a transplant donor. Sample: blood, either unsorted or a sorted T cell fraction (not recorded which).

CDR3 sequence: CASSLPLATSTDTQYF. The CDR3 bases are TGCGCCAGCAGCTTGCCTTTGGCAACTAGCACAGATACGCAGTATTTT. This chain uses TRBV5-1 with TRBJ2-3; no clear D. The length of the CDR3 is 16 residues. Per the germline V gene, CDR1 is SGHRS and CDR2 is YFSETQ. V shed 1 base and J shed 0 bases, with 12 bases lying between them.